A selection of T cell receptor beta chains follows, all from one sample in a study of metastatic and nonmetastatic thyroid tumors. TCRdb used MiXCR to call clones anew from the PCR reads. The profile shows around 8,000 clones, 23% of them singletons. Source material: tumor tissue. Every receptor here comes from a female donor with papillary thyroid cancer or a benign thyroid nodule (not recorded which). Some clones in this sample may be carry-over from other donors' samples. Both conserved end residues are part of each CDR3. The D gene is left open where the match is weak. For some rows the clone size is stated as once, few or many, or as a class when expanded; others skip it.

abundance | j_gene | d_gene | v_gene | CDR3aa | CDR3nt
. | TRBJ2-7 | TRBD1 | TRBV7-9 | CASSSDRNPYEQYF | TGTGCCAGCAGCTCGGACAGGAACCCCTACGAGCAGTACTTC
. | TRBJ1-5 | . | TRBV6-2/TRBV6-3 | CASSYSAGGTQPQHF | TGTGCCAGCAGTTACTCGGCAGGAGGTACTCAGCCCCAGCATTTT
few | TRBJ1-2 | . | TRBV6-6 | CASSYGQHYGYTF | TGTGCCAGCAGTTACGGACAGCACTATGGCTACACCTTC
. | TRBJ2-2 | . | TRBV6-5 | CASSYLSPGGGTGELFF | TGTGCCAGCAGTTACTTGTCCCCAGGTGGAGGCACCGGGGAGCTGTTTTTT
. | TRBJ1-6 | TRBD1 | TRBV20-1 | CSASRITGDSPLHF | TGCAGTGCTAGTAGAATAACAGGGGATTCACCCCTCCACTTT
medium-sized | TRBJ1-1 | TRBD1 | TRBV6-1 | CASSRQGRTEAFF | TGTGCCAGCAGTCGACAGGGAAGGACTGAAGCTTTCTTT
few | TRBJ2-2 | TRBD2 | TRBV6-5 | CAGRRPGLARENTGELFF | TGTGCCGGCAGGAGACCTGGACTAGCGAGGGAAAACACCGGGGAGCTGTTTTTT
many | TRBJ1-1 | . | TRBV20-1 | CSAHKQGYTEAFF | TGCAGTGCACACAAGCAGGGTTACACTGAAGCTTTCTTT
medium-sized | TRBJ2-7 | TRBD2 | TRBV7-6 | CASSFGGGSNEQYF | TGTGCCAGCAGCTTCGGCGGGGGATCGAACGAGCAGTACTTC
. | TRBJ1-5 | . | TRBV3-1 | CASSPQTVSNQPQHF | TGTGCCAGCAGCCCCCAGACAGTTAGCAATCAGCCCCAGCATTTT
. | TRBJ2-2 | . | TRBV5-1 | CASSILRSANTGELFF | TGCGCCAGCAGCATCCTACGGAGCGCGAACACCGGGGAGCTGTTTTTT
large | TRBJ2-7 | TRBD2 | TRBV27 | CASYGGGDYEQYF | TGTGCCAGCTATGGTGGGGGGGACTACGAGCAGTACTTC
. | TRBJ2-1 | TRBD2 | TRBV20-1 | CSARVAGAARNEQFF | TGCAGTGCTAGAGTAGCGGGAGCGGCAAGGAATGAGCAGTTCTTC
many | TRBJ1-6 | TRBD1 | TRBV18 | CASSPSGQGTNSPLHF | TGTGCCAGCTCACCATCAGGACAGGGGACTAATTCACCCCTCCACTTT
. | TRBJ1-2 | TRBD1 | TRBV19 | CASSSDRANYGYTF | TGTGCCAGTAGTAGCGACAGGGCCAACTATGGCTACACCTTC